The subject of this entry is one T cell receptor (beta chain). This entry comes from a study of control samples from healthy donors and cancer patients. The germline V and J ends were trimmed by 5 bases and 4 bases, with 9 bases remaining between them. The CDR3 has 14 amino acids. Germline lookup yields CDR1 SGHAT and CDR2 FQNNGV. Sequencing was performed with immunoSEQ multiplex PCR; in TCRdb, only in-frame clones are kept and a portion is missing. The repertoire holds approximately 220,000 clones, 85% to 95% seen once, with approximately 1.6% in the top ten. V usage is TRBV11-2 and J usage is TRBJ1-6; a possible D gene is TRBD1 (5 bases). The clonotype comes from a man aged 50-59 years in good health. Sequenced input: blood. Written as DNA, the CDR3 is TGTGCCAGCAGCCCATGGGGGTATAATTCACCCCTCCACTTT. It is translated as CASSPWGYNSPLHF. The full variable domain, completed using reference TRBV11-2 and TRBJ1-6, is EAGVAQSPRYKIIEKRQSVAFWCNPISGHATLYWYQQILGQGPKLLIQFQNNGVVDDSQLPKDRFSAERLKGVDSTLKIQPAKLEDSAVYLCASSPWGYNSPLHFGNGTRLTVT.